Listed below are T cell receptor beta chains from one sample, sequenced in a study of blood T cell repertoires in COVID-19. TCRdb's copy holds only in-frame clones and misses some; the assay was immunoSEQ multiplex PCR. This sample has some 30,000 clones, with 89% found just once. The sample consisted of peripheral blood. The source is a man aged 80 or over with acute or convalescent COVID-19. CDR3s include the opening cysteine and the closing phenylalanine or tryptophan. D genes are given only for firm matches. Clone size is not always given. Where it is, it says once, few, many or a class for expanded clones.

j_call: TRBJ1-5; d_call: NA; clone_size: NA; v_call: TRBV21-1; cdr3_nt: TGTGCCAGCAGCAAAGTCAGGGATAGCAATCAGCCCCAGCATTTT; cdr3_aa: CASSKVRDSNQPQHF
j_call: TRBJ2-7; d_call: NA; clone_size: NA; v_call: TRBV7-9; cdr3_nt: TGTGCCAGCAGCTTCCCCGGGGGAACCTACGAGCAGTACTTC; cdr3_aa: CASSFPGGTYEQYF
j_call: TRBJ1-2; d_call: TRBD1; clone_size: once; v_call: TRBV10-3; cdr3_nt: TGTGCCATCAGTGATGGGACAGGGGGCCACTATGGCTACACCTTC; cdr3_aa: CAISDGTGGHYGYTF
j_call: TRBJ1-1; d_call: NA; clone_size: NA; v_call: TRBV19; cdr3_nt: TGTGCCAGTAGTATAATGGAGGGAGGGCTGGCTTTCTTT; cdr3_aa: CASSIMEGGLAFF
j_call: TRBJ2-1; d_call: TRBD2; clone_size: NA; v_call: TRBV7-9; cdr3_nt: TGTGCCAGCAGCTTATTACTAGCGGAAGCTAATGAGCAGTTCTTC; cdr3_aa: CASSLLLAEANEQFF
j_call: TRBJ2-3; d_call: NA; clone_size: once; v_call: TRBV29-1; cdr3_nt: TGCAGCGTTGAAGAGGGCGCCAGGCGCACAGATACGCAGTATTTT; cdr3_aa: CSVEEGARRTDTQYF
j_call: TRBJ1-5; d_call: TRBD1; clone_size: NA; v_call: TRBV5-1; cdr3_nt: TGCGCCAGCAGCATAGGGCCGGGACAGGGGTTCTCCGTGGGGACAGGGGTTCGGCCTCAGCCCCAGCATTTT; cdr3_aa: CASSIGPGQGFSVGTGVRPQPQHF
j_call: TRBJ2-2; d_call: TRBD2; clone_size: once; v_call: TRBV6-6; cdr3_nt: TGTGCCAGCAGTCCTCTAGCGGCCGGGGAGCTGTTTTTT; cdr3_aa: CASSPLAAGELFF
j_call: TRBJ1-1; d_call: TRBD1; clone_size: NA; v_call: TRBV5-1; cdr3_nt: TGCGCCAGCAGCTCGCACAGGGGGGGAGGCACTGAAGCTTTCTTT; cdr3_aa: CASSSHRGGGTEAFF
j_call: TRBJ1-4; d_call: TRBD1; clone_size: NA; v_call: TRBV30; cdr3_nt: TGTGCCTGGAGTGGGACAGGGTACGAAAAACTGTTTTTT; cdr3_aa: CAWSGTGYEKLFF